This passage covers 7 T cell receptor beta chains from one sample sequenced in a study of shared clonotypes between healthy human individuals. Measured with immunoSEQ multiplex PCR; TCRdb has only the in-frame clones, and not every one. The table lists roughly 110,000 clones, around 65% of them singletons, with 24% in the top ten. Specimen: memory CD8+ T cells sorted from blood. This sample's subset: CD45RO+ cells pooled with CCR7-negative TemRA cells. Source of these receptors: a woman aged 25 to 39 in good health.

This clone was seen more than once but under ten times. This rearrangement joins TRBV7-2 to TRBJ1-5; D is perhaps TRBD1 (5 bases). The CDR3 sequence is 16 residues long. Trimming cost V 3 bases and J 0 bases, with 12 bases left between them. The germline CDR1 and CDR2 sequences are SGHTA and FQGNSA. CDR3 residues: CASSFTGTSSNQPQHF. DNA for the CDR3: TGTGCCAGCAGCTTCACCGGGACGTCTAGCAATCAGCCCCAGCATTTT.

J is TRBJ1-2 and V is TRBV19, with a weak D call TRBD1 (6 bases). V shed 8 bases and J shed 3 bases, with 16 bases lying between them. Per germline, CDR1 LNHDA and CDR2 SQIVND (reference sequence). The CDR3 is 14 amino acids. The CDR3 here is CASRGGRGDYGYTF. The CDR3 region has the DNA TGTGCCAGTCGGGGGGGGCGAGGGGACTATGGCTACACCTTC.

This clone showed up many times. V gene TRBV28 combines with J gene TRBJ2-6; TRBD2 might be the D (5 bases). Trimming stripped 4 bases from V and 0 bases from J, with 19 bases between. CDR3 length equals 19 residues. Germline V lookup: CDR1 MDHEN, CDR2 SYDVKM. The CDR3 coding sequence is TGTGCCAGCAGTTCCCCTGACTTCGCGGGCGGCTCTGGGGCCAACGTCCTGACTTTC. Protein: CASSSPDFAGGSGANVLTF.

The chain links TRBV28 to TRBJ2-7; tentatively, D is TRBD1 or TRBD2 (5 bases each). Germline V gene lookup returns CDR1 MDHEN and CDR2 SYDVKM. The CDR3 has 16 amino acids. V lost 5 bases and J lost 7, with 24 bases in between. The CDR3 reads CASSLGTDCPLREQYF. DNA of the CDR3: TGTGCCAGCAGTCTAGGGACCGATTGTCCTCTAAGGGAGCAGTACTTC.

The gene calls are TRBV29-1 and TRBJ1-2; D ambiguous. The V end was cut by 8 bases, the J end by 5 bases, with 12 bases between. There are 11 residues in the CDR3. CDR1 and CDR2 (germline): SQVTM, ANQGSEA. The CDR3 sequence: CSPGEEYGYTF. The CDR3 nucleotides are TGCAGCCCCGGGGAGGAATATGGCTACACCTTC.

This clone was counted between two and nine times. The chain uses TRBV27 and TRBJ2-3; D may be TRBD1 or TRBD2 (5 bases each). Germline V gene sequence: CDR1 MNHEY, CDR2 SMNVEV (reference sequence). The V end was cut by 3 bases, the J end by 5 bases, with 18 bases between. This CDR3 contains 16 residues. CDR3 region: CASSFEGPRLGDTQYF. The CDR3 region has the DNA TGTGCCAGCAGTTTTGAGGGGCCCAGGCTGGGAGATACGCAGTATTTT.

V gene TRBV28 combines with J gene TRBJ1-6, with unresolved D. The CDR3 consists of 15 residues. CDR1 is MDHEN, CDR2 SYDVKM, per germline. V was trimmed by 3 bases and J by 7 bases, leaving 13 bases between them. Here the CDR3 reads CASSLPLDGNSPLHF. The CDR3 DNA reads TGTGCCAGCAGTTTGCCGCTGGACGGCAATTCACCCCTCCACTTT.